Presented here are 22 T cell receptor beta chains from one specimen sequenced in a study of blood T cell repertoires in COVID-19. The table came from immunoSEQ multiplex PCR; TCRdb's copy has only in-frame clones and leaves some out. The sample has around 94,000 clones; more than 65% are singletons. Material: peripheral blood. These receptors all come from a man aged 55 to 70 with acute or convalescent COVID-19.

The chain joins TRBV6-5 to TRBJ1-4, with 8 nucleotides matching TRBD1. This CDR3 has 15 amino acids. CDR1 and CDR2 (germline): MNHEY, SVGAGI. J gave up 4 bases and V 10 bases, and 11 bases lay outside the gene matches. The CDR3 spells CATESTGAGNEKLFF. CDR3 sequence (DNA): TGTGCCACTGAATCGACAGGGGCCGGTAATGAAAAACTGTTTTTT.

This clone was detected once. The chain uses TRBV13 and TRBJ1-2; D unclear. The germline gives CDR1 PRHDT, CDR2 FYEKMQ (reference sequence). V was trimmed by 2 bases and J by 5 bases, leaving 18 bases between them. The CDR3 runs 16 residues. The CDR3 sequence is CASSLKGGRPFYGYTF. CDR3 in DNA: TGTGCCAGCAGCTTAAAAGGCGGGAGACCTTTTTATGGCTACACCTTC.

Only one count was recorded for this clone. The gene calls are TRBV5-1 and TRBJ2-3; 16 bases match TRBD2. The germline V gene encodes CDR1 SGHRS and CDR2 YFSETQ. This CDR3 spans 18 amino acids. V lost 4 bases to trimming and J lost 3 bases; unmatched junction nucleotides: 8. The CDR3 reads CASSRGTSGGANTDTQYF. The CDR3 DNA sequence: TGCGCCAGCAGCAGAGGGACTAGCGGGGGGGCCAATACAGATACGCAGTATTTT.

The chain links TRBV19 to TRBJ1-1; 7 bases agree with TRBD1. The CDR3 has 14 amino acids. The V gene's germline CDR1 is LNHDA and CDR2 SQIVND (reference sequence). V shed 3 bases and J 0 bases; nucleotides not matched to a gene: 1. This CDR3 reads CASSMTGMNTEAFF. The DNA of the CDR3 is TGTGCCAGTAGTATGACAGGGATGAACACTGAAGCTTTCTTT.

The V and J genes are TRBV7-2 and TRBJ2-7; possible D gene TRBD2, 6 bases. The germline V gene encodes CDR1 SGHTA and CDR2 FQGNSA. Trimming took off 1 base at V and 0 bases at J, with 10 bases between the two ends. The length of the CDR3 is 15 residues. The CDR3 spells CASSLGKRASYEQYF. DNA for the CDR3: TGTGCCAGCAGCTTAGGAAAGCGGGCCTCCTACGAGCAGTACTTC.

This chain connects TRBV6-5 to TRBJ1-6, with 9 nucleotides matching TRBD1. The CDR3 is 15 residues long. J gave up 10 bases and V 5 bases, and 9 bases lay outside the gene matches. From germline, CDR1 is MNHEY and CDR2 SVGAGI. The CDR3 protein is CASSTSGTGRSPLHF. CDR3 nucleotide sequence: TGTGCCAGCAGTACTTCCGGGACAGGGCGATCACCCCTCCACTTT.

This clone has more than one count but fewer than ten. The rearrangement joins TRBV27 to TRBJ1-1; 7 bases are a match to TRBD1. The CDR3 consists of 15 residues. The junction had 8 bases not matched to a gene; V was cut back by 6 bases and J by 1 base. Germline V gives CDR1 MNHEY, CDR2 SMNVEV (reference sequence). The CDR3 region is CASRPRGMGNTEAFF. The CDR3 coding sequence is TGTGCCAGCAGGCCCAGGGGGATGGGGAACACTGAAGCTTTCTTT.

The chain links TRBV19 to TRBJ2-2; 9 positions agree with TRBD1. Germline loops: CDR1 LNHDA, CDR2 SQIVND (reference sequence). This CDR3 spans 15 amino acids. The ends lost 1 base at V and 6 bases at J; junction bases unmatched: 3. The CDR3 loop is CASSIVGTGSGELFF. In DNA, the CDR3 is TGTGCCAGTAGTATAGTGGGGACAGGGTCCGGGGAGCTGTTTTTT. The entire variable domain, with the rest obtained from reference TRBV19 and TRBJ2-2, is as follows: DGGITQSPKYLFRKEGQNVTLSCEQNLNHDAMYWYRQDPGQGLRLIYYSQIVNDFQKGDIAEGYSVSREKKESFPLTVTSAQKNPTAFYLCASSIVGTGSGELFFGEGSRLTVL.

The chain is built from TRBV2 and TRBJ1-1, with 8 bases that match TRBD1. The CDR3 loop spans 14 amino acids. The ends lost 4 bases at V and 5 bases at J; junction bases unmatched: 6. The germline V gene has CDR1 SNHLY and CDR2 FYNNEI. DNA for the CDR3: TGTGCCAGCAGTGTTAGGACAGGGAGGACTGAAGCTTTCTTT. As protein: CASSVRTGRTEAFF.

The CDR3 protein is CSGRTGANTGELFF. CDR3 in DNA: TGCAGCGGACGGACAGGGGCGAACACCGGGGAGCTGTTTTTT. The chain uses TRBV29-1 and TRBJ2-2, with TRBD1 identical over 9 bases. Germline CDR1 SQVTM, CDR2 ANQGSEA. V was clipped by 7 bases and J by 0 bases; unmatched bases: 3. This CDR3 spans 14 amino acids.

This clone was seen only a few times. The gene calls are TRBV5-1 and TRBJ2-2; 10 bases match TRBD1. The CDR3 spans 15 residues. J gave up 7 bases and V 4 bases, and 7 bases lay outside the gene matches. Germline V lookup: CDR1 SGHRS, CDR2 YFSETQ. The CDR3 bases are TGCGCCAGCAGCGCGGGGACAGGGGCGCTCGGGGAGCTGTTTTTT. Its protein is CASSAGTGALGELFF.

This chain joins TRBV13 and TRBJ1-2; TRBD1 agrees at 8 bases. The germline CDR1 and CDR2 sequences are PRHDT and FYEKMQ (reference sequence). The CDR3 sequence is 16 residues long. V dropped 3 bases and J dropped 4; count of bases not matched to a gene: 10. Written as DNA, the CDR3 is TGTGCCAGCAGCTTCGGAGACAGGGGAAGGGGCTATGGCTACACCTTC. Its translation: CASSFGDRGRGYGYTF.

This chain connects TRBV7-2 to TRBJ1-4; D ambiguous. The germline gives CDR1 SGHTA, CDR2 FQGNSA. With 3 bases removed from V and 5 bases from J, the gap between germline ends came to 10 bases. CDR3 length: 14 residues. In DNA, the CDR3 is TGTGCCAGCAGCTTCAGCCGACTAAATGAAAAACTGTTTTTT. Its protein is CASSFSRLNEKLFF.

This chain connects TRBV30 to TRBJ1-6; 8 bases map to TRBD1. V lost 4 bases to trimming and J lost 8 bases; unmatched junction nucleotides: 4. Germline V gene sequence: CDR1 GTSNPN, CDR2 SVGIG (reference sequence). This CDR3 spans 13 amino acids. CDR3 in amino acids: CAWKGQGHSPLHF. The CDR3 bases are TGTGCCTGGAAAGGACAGGGTCATTCACCCCTCCACTTT.

This CDR3 is CATSERTSGLETQYF. CDR3 DNA: TGTGCCACCAGTGAGAGGACCTCAGGGTTGGAGACCCAGTACTTC. This chain links TRBV24-1 with TRBJ2-5; weak D call: TRBD1 (5 bases). V was cut by 4 bases and J by 5 bases, with 16 bases left in between. Germline-derived CDR1 and CDR2 are KGHDR and SFDVKD. CDR3 length equals 15 residues.

The chain joins TRBV6-5 to TRBJ1-6; weak D call: TRBD1 (5 bases). CDR1 MNHEY and CDR2 SVGAGI come from the germline V gene. The CDR3 runs 15 residues. V was pared by 6 bases and J by 10 bases, with 19 bases between. The CDR3 loop is CASRSRQGLQSPLHF. In DNA, the CDR3 is TGTGCCAGCAGATCGCGCCAGGGCTTGCAGTCACCCCTCCACTTT.

The CDR3, as DNA: TGTGCCAGCAGCTTCGACAGGAACTCCTACGAGCAGTACTTC. It yields the protein CASSFDRNSYEQYF. The chain couples TRBV11-2 to TRBJ2-7, with a possible D match to TRBD1 (6 bases). Germline CDR1 SGHAT, CDR2 FQNNGV. Trimming took off 3 bases at V and 0 bases at J, with 9 bases between the two ends. The CDR3 consists of 14 residues. Full variable domain (rest looked up from reference TRBV11-2 and TRBJ2-7): EAGVAQSPRYKIIEKRQSVAFWCNPISGHATLYWYQQILGQGPKLLIQFQNNGVVDDSQLPKDRFSAERLKGVDSTLKIQPAKLEDSAVYLCASSFDRNSYEQYFGPGTRLTVT.

The chain is built from TRBV3-1 (or the pseudogene TRBV3-2) and TRBJ1-1, with TRBD1 matching over 7 bases. Losses at the gene ends were 3 bases for V and 1 base for J; bases not matched to a gene: 5. This CDR3 comprises 15 residues. Germline loops: CDR1 LGHDT, CDR2 YNNKEL (reference sequence). The CDR3 sequence is CASSHHRGGNTEAFF. The CDR3 coding sequence is TGTGCCAGCAGCCATCACAGGGGAGGGAACACTGAAGCTTTCTTT.

The genes are TRBV9 and TRBJ1-2; TRBD1 agrees at 8 bases. The ends lost 5 bases at V and 5 bases at J; junction bases unmatched: 11. Germline assignment: CDR1 SGDLS and CDR2 YYNGEE. The CDR3 length is 15 residues. The CDR3 coding sequence is TGTGCCAGCAGTCCCCTGACAGGGGTCTCTTATGGCTACACCTTC. This codes for CASSPLTGVSYGYTF.

V and J are TRBV6-5 and TRBJ1-5; 8 nucleotides match TRBD1. CDR3 size: 14 residues. Germline values: CDR1 MNHEY, CDR2 SVGAGI. Unmatched junction bases numbered 8, after V lost 7 bases and J lost 6 bases. Here the CDR3 DNA reads TGTGCCAGCACCGAATCAGGGGGCGTTCAGCCCCAGCATTTT. Translating gives CASTESGGVQPQHF.

This chain joins TRBV6-5 and TRBJ1-2; unclear D gene. Trimming pared 7 bases from V and 8 bases from J, leaving 17 bases between. The CDR3 length is 13 residues. Germline V CDR1 and CDR2: MNHEY, SVGAGI. The CDR3 reads CASILQEVWGYTF. For the CDR3, the DNA is TGTGCCAGCATCCTCCAAGAGGTTTGGGGCTACACCTTC.

The chain is built from TRBV11-2 and TRBJ2-1, with TRBD2 as a possible D gene (6 bases). V shed 0 bases and J shed 8 bases, with 14 bases lying between them. The CDR3 spans 15 residues. Germline V gives CDR1 SGHAT, CDR2 FQNNGV. The CDR3 DNA reads as TGTGCCAGCAGCTTAGAGGGGGGTAGCGCCCATGAGCAGTTCTTC. Protein: CASSLEGGSAHEQFF.